This TCR beta chain was documented in a study of OX40 agonist ivuxolimab in advanced cancers. Regarding this clone: Its matching antigen is unknown.

This CDR3 has 15 amino acids. The V gene lost 3 bases and the J gene lost 1 base, with 11 bases spanning the gap. The germline CDR1 and CDR2 sequences are LGHNA and YSLEER. Produced via immunoSEQ multiplex PCR; TCRdb's table is partial and in-frame only. The sample contains almost 90,000 clones, roughly 93% of which appear only once. General study results and limits: CD4+ T cells averaged fewer expanded clones than CD8+ T cells.

The material sequenced was CD4+ or CD8+ T cells sorted from blood, taken in a trial of the OX40 agonist ivuxolimab. The chain employs TRBV4-3 and TRBJ2-3; D perhaps matches TRBD2 (6 bases). This clonotype was obtained from an adult with an advanced solid tumor such as melanoma, head and neck, liver or kidney cancer. The CDR3 loop reads CASSQAGYGTDTQYF. In DNA form, the CDR3 reads TGCGCCAGCAGCCAGGCGGGATACGGCACAGATACGCAGTATTTT.